This is a list of T cell receptor beta chains from one sample in a study of Ad26.COV2.S vaccination and SARS-CoV-2 variants. TCRdb keeps only in-frame clones here, not all; method: immunoSEQ multiplex PCR. The data contain 350,000 to 400,000 clones, roughly nine tenths of them singletons. The sample consisted of peripheral blood, taken in a trial of Ad26.COV2.S vaccine versus placebo. Receptors were obtained from a person between 18 and 59 years old who received the Ad26.COV2.S COVID-19 vaccine or a placebo. The CDR3 runs from the conserved cysteine through the conserved F or W. Each record gives: V gene, D gene, J gene, CDR3 DNA, CDR3 protein. A D gene is named only where the DNA matches it firmly.

V: TRBV29-1; D: -; J: TRBJ2-6; DNA: TGCAGCGTTGATGATGGGGCCAACGTCCTGACTTTC; CDR3: CSVDDGANVLTF
V: TRBV15; D: -; J: TRBJ2-1; DNA: TGTGCCACCAGCAGAGATTACCCCGACAGGCAGTTCTTC; CDR3: CATSRDYPDRQFF
V: TRBV18; D: -; J: TRBJ1-3; DNA: TGTGCCAGCTCACCGAACAGGGATGGAAACACCATATATTTT; CDR3: CASSPNRDGNTIYF
V: TRBV18; D: -; J: TRBJ2-7; DNA: TGTGCCAGCTCAATCGGGGACACCTCCTACGAGCAGTACTTC; CDR3: CASSIGDTSYEQYF
V: TRBV11-2; D: TRBD1; J: TRBJ1-2; DNA: TGTGCCAGCAGCTTAGATCACAGGGGATATGGCTACACCTTC; CDR3: CASSLDHRGYGYTF
V: TRBV11-2; D: -; J: TRBJ1-2; DNA: TGTGCCAGCAGCTTGTTAGGGAGTGATGGCTACACCTTC; CDR3: CASSLLGSDGYTF
V: TRBV6-5; D: -; J: TRBJ1-1; DNA: TGTGCCAGCAGTTACTCATCGGGGTACCGGGAAGCTTTCTTT; CDR3: CASSYSSGYREAFF
V: TRBV20-1; D: -; J: TRBJ1-1; DNA: TGCAGTGCTAGTCGCAGGGATGAAGCTTTCTTT; CDR3: CSASRRDEAFF
V: TRBV5-6; D: TRBD2; J: TRBJ2-5; DNA: TGTGCCAGCAGCTTGGCGGGGGGGGAGACCCAGTACTTC; CDR3: CASSLAGGETQYF
V: TRBV19; D: TRBD1; J: TRBJ1-2; DNA: TGTGCCAGTAGTCCAAAGGACAGGGGCTATGGCTACACCTTC; CDR3: CASSPKDRGYGYTF